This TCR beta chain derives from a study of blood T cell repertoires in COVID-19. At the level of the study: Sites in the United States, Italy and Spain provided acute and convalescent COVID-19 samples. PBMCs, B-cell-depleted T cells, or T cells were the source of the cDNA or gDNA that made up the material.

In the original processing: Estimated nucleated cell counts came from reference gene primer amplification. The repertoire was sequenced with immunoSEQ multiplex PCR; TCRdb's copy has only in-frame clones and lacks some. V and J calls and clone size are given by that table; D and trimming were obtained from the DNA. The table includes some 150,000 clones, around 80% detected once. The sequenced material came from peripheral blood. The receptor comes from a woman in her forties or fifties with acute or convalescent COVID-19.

The DNA of the CDR3 is TGCGCCAGCAGCTTTAGACTAGCGGACCCAGATACGCAGTATTTT. Protein sequence: CASSFRLADPDTQYF. J is TRBJ2-3 and V is TRBV5-1; 9 bases are shared with TRBD2. Germline V gene lookup returns CDR1 SGHRS and CDR2 YFSETQ. J was trimmed by 4 bases and V by 2 bases; bases with no gene match: 5. The CDR3 runs 15 residues.